This T cell receptor beta chain was recorded in a study of blood T cells in healthy people across ages (dated by TCRdb to the mid-2010s). With regard to the full study: Template switching captured roughly one uniquely barcoded TCR beta cDNA molecule per two T cells in model experiments. The donors were split into four age groups: young (average 16 years), middle-aged (39), aged (about 62) and long-lived (about 74). Age-related changes in TCR beta repertoire diversity were measured in the study by deep sequencing normalized with unique cDNA molecular identifiers. For two donors (one aged 18 to 29 and one aged 80 or older), the study analyzed two additional independent replicas of 1 million unique cDNA reads from the same blood draw. To avoid experimental bias, donors of different ages were distributed randomly across sequencing lanes. On the study overall, not on this receptor specifically: Observed TCR beta diversity per million T cells fell roughly linearly with age, and a significant reduction was already apparent by age about 36. The long-lived group showed more naive CD4+ T cells, fewer expanded clones and increased TCR diversity than the aged group, suggesting age selection. Because donor CMV infection status was unknown, age-related changes in expanded clonotypes were potentially confounded. Estimates of total diversity based on one million sequenced T cells were regarded as lower bounds and as underestimates. Since profiling was done on bulk unsorted PBMCs, naive and antigen-experienced compartments could not be conclusively compared. There was a strong correlation between observed TCR beta diversity and the percentage of naive T cells measured by flow cytometry.

The library came from 5' RACE. Sequenced on an Illumina HiSeq 2500. A second PCR of roughly 6 to 12 cycles was performed with a sample-barcoded 5' primer and a J-beta primer mix. A template-switch 5' adaptor carrying 12 random nucleotides introduced a unique molecular identifier onto each TCR beta cDNA molecule. Each sample yielded at least 3 million CDR3-containing paired-end reads. First-strand cDNA synthesis was performed from all RNA using the Mint cDNA synthesis kit, with priming by a TRBC-specific oligonucleotide. After uracil-DNA glycosylase treatment, a first 18-cycle PCR used universal primers M1SS and BC2_uni_R on all cDNA. The source study handled its data this way. Each sample was normalized by randomly selecting 1 million high-quality reads, each carrying a distinct molecular identifier. Reads with shared molecular identifiers were discarded instead of being binned into consensus sequences. MiTCR, run with a Q25 quality threshold and the strictest error-elimination algorithm, handled CDR3 identification, clonotype clustering and error correction. Lower-bound total TCR beta diversity was estimated with a nonparametric unseen species model using Euler transformation. TCRdb reanalyzed the raw reads on its own, using fastp at Q25 for trimming and MiXCR for clone calling, and kept in-frame beta chains. Each record represents a unique CDR3 protein, reported with the most common genes and DNA among its rows. These V and J calls rely on TCRdb rather than the paper's analysis. The sample table holds some 730,000 distinct CDR3 sequences, of which about 20% were seen once. The ten largest clonotypes hold around a fifth of the sample.

About this clonotype: Its antigen remains undetermined. The input lacks base qualities; no much larger clone sits a single base away.

The roughly 39 donors, aged about 6 to 95 years, were systemically healthy Caucasian individuals from Russia. Each donor gave approximately 10 milliliters of peripheral blood, collected into EDTA-treated Vacutainer tubes. Ficoll-Paque density-gradient centrifugation was used to isolate PBMCs, with at least 7 million per sample. Total RNA was extracted from PBMCs with Trizol reagent, with at least 6 micrograms obtained per sample. For every donor, an aliquot of PBMCs went through flow cytometry to measure the percentages of naive CD45RAhigh/CD27high T cells. The CDR3, cysteine through phenylalanine, is 12 amino acids long. This entry keeps only the CDR3 DNA: 36 bases, framed from base 1. Trimming removed 7 bases from V and 4 bases from J, leaving 9 bases between the germline ends. Looking up the germline V gene yields CDR1 SGHDT and CDR2 YYEEEE.

The sample consisted of blood. The receptor's source is a man aged 70-80 years in good health. The sequence is built from TRBV5-6 and TRBJ1-3; a tentative D call is TRBD1 (6 bases match). The CDR3 sequence is CASRGGGNTIYF. The DNA sequence follows: TGTGCCAGCCGAGGGGGAGGAAACACCATATATTTT.